One and the same sample provided the 10 T cell receptor beta chains below, sequenced in a study of T cell responses to AZD1222 COVID-19 vaccine. Clones were read by immunoSEQ multiplex PCR, and TCRdb kept only the in-frame ones, dropping some. The sample shows about 100,000 clones, around 87% of them seen only once. The sequences come from peripheral blood, collected 28 days after the second AZD1222 dose. The receptors derive from an adult who received the AZD1222 COVID-19 vaccine.

This chain links TRBV6-5 with TRBJ1-2, with TRBD1 matching 9 bases. The CDR3 is made up of 13 amino acids. Germline CDR1 MNHEY, CDR2 SVGAGI. Trimming cost V 6 bases and J 7 bases; bases outside gene matches: 6. The CDR3, as DNA: TGTGCCAGCAGCCTGACAGGGGGACCTGGCTACACCTTC. Amino acids: CASSLTGGPGYTF.

The gene calls are TRBV7-9 and TRBJ2-2; perhaps TRBD2 as D (5 bases). The V gene lost 3 bases and the J gene lost 7 bases, with 12 bases spanning the gap. Germline lookup yields CDR1 SEHNR and CDR2 FQNEAQ (reference sequence). The CDR3 is made up of 14 amino acids. CDR3 in amino acids: CASSFSDLNGELFF. CDR3 nucleotides: TGTGCCAGCAGCTTTAGCGACCTAAACGGGGAGCTGTTTTTT.

The V gene is TRBV6-5, the J gene TRBJ1-1; 7 bases match TRBD1. Germline values: CDR1 MNHEY, CDR2 SVGAGI. V dropped 0 bases and J dropped 5; count of bases not matched to a gene: 3. The CDR3 totals 14 residues. In nucleotides, the CDR3 is TGTGCCAGCAGTTACTCACCAGGGGGAACTGAAGCTTTCTTT. It translates to CASSYSPGGTEAFF.

The rearrangement links TRBV10-2 to TRBJ1-2; possibly TRBD1 for D (6 bases). Trimming took off 9 bases at V and 3 bases at J, with 23 bases between the two ends. Germline V lookup: CDR1 WSHSY, CDR2 SAAADI. The CDR3 has 16 residues. The DNA for the CDR3 is TGCGCCAGTCTCGGGAGTCGGGGGGGCCGGGACTATGGCTACACCTTC. Protein product: CASLGSRGGRDYGYTF.

V usage is TRBV6-1 and J usage is TRBJ1-5; D gene uncertain. This CDR3 contains 15 residues. CDR1 is MNHNS, CDR2 SASEGT, per germline. V lost 3 bases, J lost 0 bases, and 9 bases lay in between. The CDR3 DNA follows: TGTGCCAGCAGTGAGACCGATAATAGCAATCAGCCCCAGCATTTT. Protein: CASSETDNSNQPQHF.

V usage is TRBV10-3 and J usage is TRBJ2-5, with TRBD2 matching over 7 bases. The CDR3 contains 13 residues. Germline-derived CDR1 and CDR2 are ENHRY and SYGVKD. J was trimmed by 0 bases and V by 10 bases; bases with no gene match: 5. CDR3 sequence: CATSGDYQETQYF. CDR3 in DNA: TGTGCCACCAGCGGGGACTACCAAGAGACCCAGTACTTC.

The rearrangement links TRBV7-3 to TRBJ2-5; D possibly corresponds to TRBD2 (5 bases). This CDR3 contains 13 residues. The V end lost 3 bases, the J end lost 4 bases, and 9 bases lay between the germline ends. From germline, CDR1 is SGHTA and CDR2 FQGTGA. CDR3 sequence (DNA): TGTGCCAGCAGCTTTAATGGAGGAGAGACCCAGTACTTC. This gives the protein CASSFNGGETQYF.

The rearrangement links TRBV5-1 to TRBJ1-1, with 7 bases identical to TRBD1. Germline V gene lookup returns CDR1 SGHRS and CDR2 YFSETQ. With V trimmed by 4 bases and J by 4 bases, 10 bases remained unmatched. This CDR3 comprises 15 residues. DNA for the CDR3: TGCGCCAGCAGCCCCGGAGGGGGCACTGGCACTGAAGCTTTCTTT. Protein sequence: CASSPGGGTGTEAFF.

The V call is TRBV5-4, the J call TRBJ2-1; a weak D match, TRBD1 (5 bases). There are 13 residues in the CDR3. V lost 5 bases, J lost 4 bases, and 10 bases lay in between. The germline CDR1 and CDR2 sequences are SGHNT and YYREEE (reference sequence). The CDR3 loop reads CASRSQEYNEQFF. The CDR3, as DNA: TGTGCCAGCAGATCACAGGAATACAATGAGCAGTTCTTC.

This rearrangement joins TRBV5-6 to TRBJ1-3, with D maybe TRBD1 (5 bases). V dropped 1 base and J dropped 8 bases, with 13 bases sitting between them. The germline CDR1 and CDR2 sequences are SGHDT and YYEEEE. The CDR3 has 14 amino acids. This chain's CDR3 is CASSLTGRVDTIYF. The CDR3 nucleotides are TGTGCCAGCAGCTTGACAGGCCGGGTGGACACCATATATTTT.